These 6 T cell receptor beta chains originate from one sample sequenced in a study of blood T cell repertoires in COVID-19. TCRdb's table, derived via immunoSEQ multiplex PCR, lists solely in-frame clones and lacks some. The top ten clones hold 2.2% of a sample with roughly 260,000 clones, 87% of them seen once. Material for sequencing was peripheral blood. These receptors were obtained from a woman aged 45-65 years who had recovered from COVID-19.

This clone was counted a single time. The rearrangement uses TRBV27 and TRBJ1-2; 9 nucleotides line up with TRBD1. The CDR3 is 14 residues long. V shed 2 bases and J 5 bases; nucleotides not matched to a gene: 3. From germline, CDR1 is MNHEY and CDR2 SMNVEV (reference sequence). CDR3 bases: TGTGCCAGCAGTTTAACAGGGGGCGGGTATGGCTACACCTTC. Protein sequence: CASSLTGGGYGYTF.

The CDR3 region is CASSLPSDRNYEQYF. CDR3 nucleotide sequence: TGTGCCAGCAGCTTACCCTCGGACAGAAACTACGAGCAGTACTTC. The V gene is TRBV7-9, the J gene TRBJ2-7, with TRBD1 as a possible D gene (6 bases). The CDR3 runs 15 residues. With 2 bases removed from V and 3 bases from J, the gap between germline ends came to 14 bases. Germline lookup yields CDR1 SEHNR and CDR2 FQNEAQ (reference sequence). The full variable domain, completed using reference TRBV7-9 and TRBJ2-7, is DTGVSQNPRHKITKRGQNVTFRCDPISEHNRLYWYRQTLGQGPEFLTYFQNEAQLEKSRLLSDRFSAERPKGSFSTLEIQRTEQGDSAMYLCASSLPSDRNYEQYFGPGTRLTVT.

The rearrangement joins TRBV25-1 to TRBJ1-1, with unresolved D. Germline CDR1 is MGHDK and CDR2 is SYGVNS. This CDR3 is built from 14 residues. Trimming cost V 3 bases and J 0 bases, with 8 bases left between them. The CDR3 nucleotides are TGTGCCAGCAGTGAGCTAGAGCTGAACACTGAAGCTTTCTTT. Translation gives CASSELELNTEAFF.

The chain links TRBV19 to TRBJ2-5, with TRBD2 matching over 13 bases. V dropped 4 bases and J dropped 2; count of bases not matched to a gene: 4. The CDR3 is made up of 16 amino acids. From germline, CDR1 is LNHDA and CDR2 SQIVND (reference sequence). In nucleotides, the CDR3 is TGTGCCAGTAGTAGAGGACTAGCGGGAGCGCAAGAGACCCAGTACTTC. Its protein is CASSRGLAGAQETQYF.

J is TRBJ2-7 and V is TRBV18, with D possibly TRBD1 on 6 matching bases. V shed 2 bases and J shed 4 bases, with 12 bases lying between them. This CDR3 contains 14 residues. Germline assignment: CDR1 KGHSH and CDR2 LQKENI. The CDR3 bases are TGTGCCAGCTCACCAACCAGGGGTACGTACGAGCAGTACTTC. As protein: CASSPTRGTYEQYF. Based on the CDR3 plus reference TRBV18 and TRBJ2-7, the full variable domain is NAGVMQNPRHLVRRRGQEARLRCSPMKGHSHVYWYRQLPEEGLKFMVYLQKENIIDESGMPKERFSAEFPKEGPSILRIQQVVRGDSAAYFCASSPTRGTYEQYFGPGTRLTVT.

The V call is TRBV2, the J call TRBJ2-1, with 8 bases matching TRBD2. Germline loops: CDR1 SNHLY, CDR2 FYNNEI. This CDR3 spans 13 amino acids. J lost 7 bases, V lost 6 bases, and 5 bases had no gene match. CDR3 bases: TGTGCCAGCAGCGGGGGGGCATGGAATGAGCAGTTCTTC. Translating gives CASSGGAWNEQFF.